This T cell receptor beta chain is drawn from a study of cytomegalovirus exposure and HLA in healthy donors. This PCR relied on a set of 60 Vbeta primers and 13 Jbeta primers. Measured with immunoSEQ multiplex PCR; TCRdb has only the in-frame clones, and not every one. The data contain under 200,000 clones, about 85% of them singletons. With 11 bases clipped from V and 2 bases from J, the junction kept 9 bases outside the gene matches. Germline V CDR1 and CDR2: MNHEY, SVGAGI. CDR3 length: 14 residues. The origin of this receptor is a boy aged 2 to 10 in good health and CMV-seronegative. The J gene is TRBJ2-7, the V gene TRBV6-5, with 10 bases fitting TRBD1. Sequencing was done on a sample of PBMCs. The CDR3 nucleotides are TGTGCCTCCAGCGGGACAGGGGCCACCTACGAGCAGTACTTC. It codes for CASSGTGATYEQYF.